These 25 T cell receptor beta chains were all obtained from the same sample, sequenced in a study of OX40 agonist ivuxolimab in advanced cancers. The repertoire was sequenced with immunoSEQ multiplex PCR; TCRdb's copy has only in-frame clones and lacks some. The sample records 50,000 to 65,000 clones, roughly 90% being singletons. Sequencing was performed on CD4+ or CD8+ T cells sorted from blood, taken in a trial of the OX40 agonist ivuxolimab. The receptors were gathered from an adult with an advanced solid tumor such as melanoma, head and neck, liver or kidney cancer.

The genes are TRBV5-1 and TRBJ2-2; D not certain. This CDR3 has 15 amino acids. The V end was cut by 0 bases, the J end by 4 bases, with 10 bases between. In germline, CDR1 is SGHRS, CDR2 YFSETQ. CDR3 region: CASSLVVGGTGELFF. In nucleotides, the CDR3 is TGCGCCAGCAGCTTGGTCGTTGGTGGCACCGGGGAGCTGTTTTTT.

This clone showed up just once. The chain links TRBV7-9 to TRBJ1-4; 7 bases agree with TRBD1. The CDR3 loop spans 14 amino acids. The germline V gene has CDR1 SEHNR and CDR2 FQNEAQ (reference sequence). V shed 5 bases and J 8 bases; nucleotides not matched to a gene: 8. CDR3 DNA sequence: TGTGCCAGCAGCCCGACAGGGTTGATCGAAAAACTGTTTTTT. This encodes CASSPTGLIEKLFF.

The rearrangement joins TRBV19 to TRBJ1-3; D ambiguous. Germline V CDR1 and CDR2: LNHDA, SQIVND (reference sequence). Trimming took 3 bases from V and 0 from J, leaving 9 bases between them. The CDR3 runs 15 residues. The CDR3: CASSISGISGNTIYF. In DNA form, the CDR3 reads TGTGCCAGTAGTATTTCTGGGATCTCTGGAAACACCATATATTTT. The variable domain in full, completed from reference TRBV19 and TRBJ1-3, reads DGGITQSPKYLFRKEGQNVTLSCEQNLNHDAMYWYRQDPGQGLRLIYYSQIVNDFQKGDIAEGYSVSREKKESFPLTVTSAQKNPTAFYLCASSISGISGNTIYFGEGSWLTVV.

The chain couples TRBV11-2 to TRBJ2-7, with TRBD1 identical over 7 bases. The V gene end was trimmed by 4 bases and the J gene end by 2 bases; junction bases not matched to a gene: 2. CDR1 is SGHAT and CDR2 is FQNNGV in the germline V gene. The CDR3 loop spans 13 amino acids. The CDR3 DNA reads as TGTGCCAGCAGCTCACAGGGGACCTACGAGCAGTACTTC. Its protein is CASSSQGTYEQYF.

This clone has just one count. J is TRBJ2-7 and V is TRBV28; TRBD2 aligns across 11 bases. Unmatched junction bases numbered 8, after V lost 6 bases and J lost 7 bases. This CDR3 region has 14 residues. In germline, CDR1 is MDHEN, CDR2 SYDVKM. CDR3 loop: CASRPSRLAGEQYF. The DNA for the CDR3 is TGTGCCAGCAGACCATCTCGACTAGCGGGAGAGCAGTACTTC.

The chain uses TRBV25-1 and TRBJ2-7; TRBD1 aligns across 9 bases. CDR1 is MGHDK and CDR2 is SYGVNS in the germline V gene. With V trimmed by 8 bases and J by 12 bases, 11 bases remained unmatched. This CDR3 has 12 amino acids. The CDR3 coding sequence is TGTGCCAGCCGCCTGGGGACAGGGTATTCGTACTTC. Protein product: CASRLGTGYSYF.

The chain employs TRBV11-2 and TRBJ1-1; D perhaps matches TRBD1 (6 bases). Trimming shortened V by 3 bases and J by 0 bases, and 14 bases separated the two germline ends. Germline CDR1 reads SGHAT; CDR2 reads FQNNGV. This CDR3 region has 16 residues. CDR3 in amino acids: CASSLAGAGMNTEAFF. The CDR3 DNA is TGTGCCAGCAGCTTGGCAGGGGCTGGGATGAACACTGAAGCTTTCTTT.

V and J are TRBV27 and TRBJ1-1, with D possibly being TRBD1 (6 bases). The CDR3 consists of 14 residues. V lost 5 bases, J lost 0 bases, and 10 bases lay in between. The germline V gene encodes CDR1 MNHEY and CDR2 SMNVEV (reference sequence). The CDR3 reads CASSPDRMNTEAFF. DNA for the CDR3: TGTGCCAGCAGTCCGGACAGAATGAACACTGAAGCTTTCTTT.

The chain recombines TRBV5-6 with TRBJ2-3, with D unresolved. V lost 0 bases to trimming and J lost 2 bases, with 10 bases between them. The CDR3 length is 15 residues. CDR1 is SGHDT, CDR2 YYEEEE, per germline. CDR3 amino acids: CASSLGQAYTDTQYF. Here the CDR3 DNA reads TGTGCCAGCAGCTTGGGACAAGCTTACACAGATACGCAGTATTTT. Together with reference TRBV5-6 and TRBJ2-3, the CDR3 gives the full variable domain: DAGVTQSPTHLIKTRGQQVTLRCSPKSGHDTVSWYQQALGQGPQFIFQYYEEEERQRGNFPDRFSGHQFPNYSSELNVNALLLGDSALYLCASSLGQAYTDTQYFGPGTRLTVL.

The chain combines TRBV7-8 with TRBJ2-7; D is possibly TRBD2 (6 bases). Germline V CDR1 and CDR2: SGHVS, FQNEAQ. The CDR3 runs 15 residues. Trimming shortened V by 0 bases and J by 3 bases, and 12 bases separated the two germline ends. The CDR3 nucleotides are TGTGCCAGCAGCTTAGCGGGGGGTACAGGCTACGAGCAGTACTTC. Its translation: CASSLAGGTGYEQYF.

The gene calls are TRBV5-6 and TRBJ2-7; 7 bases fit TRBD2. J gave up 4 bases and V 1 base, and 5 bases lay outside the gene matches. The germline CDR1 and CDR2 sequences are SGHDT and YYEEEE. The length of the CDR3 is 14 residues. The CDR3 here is CASSLKAGEYEQYF. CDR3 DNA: TGTGCCAGCAGCTTGAAGGCGGGAGAGTACGAGCAGTACTTC.

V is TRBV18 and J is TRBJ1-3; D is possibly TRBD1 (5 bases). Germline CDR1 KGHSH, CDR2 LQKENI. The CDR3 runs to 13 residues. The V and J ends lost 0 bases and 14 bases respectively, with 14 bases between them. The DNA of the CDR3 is TGTGCCAGCTCACCACCTCGTGGGGGACCCGTATATTTT. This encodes CASSPPRGGPVYF.

The CDR3 DNA reads as TGTGCCAGCAGGAGACAAAGGGTCTCCTACGAGCAGTACTTC. Translating it yields CASRRQRVSYEQYF. The genes are TRBV5-7 and TRBJ2-7, with D unresolved. TRBV5-7 is labeled an ORF, and its function is uncertain. The CDR3 contains 14 residues. V was clipped by 5 bases and J by 0 bases, with 12 bases between them.

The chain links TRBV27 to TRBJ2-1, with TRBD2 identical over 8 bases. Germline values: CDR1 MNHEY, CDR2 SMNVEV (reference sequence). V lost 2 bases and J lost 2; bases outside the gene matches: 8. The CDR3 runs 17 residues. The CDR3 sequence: CASSLVSELAAYNEQFF. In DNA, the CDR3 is TGTGCCAGCAGTTTAGTTTCTGAACTAGCGGCCTACAATGAGCAGTTCTTC.

For the CDR3, the DNA is TGTGCCAGCAGGATTGGGCCGGTCGACAATCAGCCCCAGCATTTT. Protein product: CASRIGPVDNQPQHF. The chain is built from TRBV7-8 and TRBJ1-5; D unresolved. The CDR3 spans 15 residues. Germline V CDR1 and CDR2: SGHVS, FQNEAQ. V was trimmed by 6 bases and J by 3 bases, leaving 15 bases between them.

CDR3 in amino acids: CASSFTATNEQFF. The CDR3 DNA is TGTGCCAGCAGTTTTACAGCGACCAATGAGCAGTTCTTC. The chain recombines TRBV28 with TRBJ2-1, with D uncertain. V dropped 3 bases and J dropped 6 bases, with 9 bases sitting between them. CDR3 length: 13 amino acids. Germline lookup yields CDR1 MDHEN and CDR2 SYDVKM.

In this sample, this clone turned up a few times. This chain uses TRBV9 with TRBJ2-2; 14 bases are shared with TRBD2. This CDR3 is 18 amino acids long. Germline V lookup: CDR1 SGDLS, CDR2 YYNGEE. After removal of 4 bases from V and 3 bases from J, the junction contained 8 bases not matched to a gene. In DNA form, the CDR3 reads TGTGCCAGCAGCTCCCACCGGACTAGCGGGAGGTACACCGGGGAGCTGTTTTTT. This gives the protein CASSSHRTSGRYTGELFF.

The CDR3 sequence is CASSEWRQGDTEAFF. The CDR3 DNA follows: TGTGCCAGCAGTGAATGGAGACAAGGGGACACTGAAGCTTTCTTT. The rearrangement links TRBV6-1 to TRBJ1-1; the D gene is possibly TRBD1 (5 bases). Germline V lookup: CDR1 MNHNS, CDR2 SASEGT. CDR3 length: 15 amino acids. With 2 bases removed from V and 3 bases from J, the gap between germline ends came to 13 bases.

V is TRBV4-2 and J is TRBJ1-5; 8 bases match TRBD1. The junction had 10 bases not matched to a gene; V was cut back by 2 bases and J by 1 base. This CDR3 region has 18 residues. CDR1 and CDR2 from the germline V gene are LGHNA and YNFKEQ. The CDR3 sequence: CASSQFIQGVLSNQPQHF. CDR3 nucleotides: TGTGCCAGCAGCCAATTTATACAGGGGGTATTGAGCAATCAGCCCCAGCATTTT.

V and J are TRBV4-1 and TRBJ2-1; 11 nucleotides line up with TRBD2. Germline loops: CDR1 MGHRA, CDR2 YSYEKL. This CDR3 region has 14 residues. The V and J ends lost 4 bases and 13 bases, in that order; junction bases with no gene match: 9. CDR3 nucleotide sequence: TGCGCCAGCAGCCCAGCGACTAGCGGGAACCAACAGTTCTTC. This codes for CASSPATSGNQQFF.

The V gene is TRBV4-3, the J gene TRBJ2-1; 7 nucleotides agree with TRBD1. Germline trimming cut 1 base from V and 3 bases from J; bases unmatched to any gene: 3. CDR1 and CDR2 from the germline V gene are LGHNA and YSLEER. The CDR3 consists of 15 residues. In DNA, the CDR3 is TGCGCCAGCAGCCAAGCACAGGGGAACTACAATGAGCAGTTCTTC. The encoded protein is CASSQAQGNYNEQFF.

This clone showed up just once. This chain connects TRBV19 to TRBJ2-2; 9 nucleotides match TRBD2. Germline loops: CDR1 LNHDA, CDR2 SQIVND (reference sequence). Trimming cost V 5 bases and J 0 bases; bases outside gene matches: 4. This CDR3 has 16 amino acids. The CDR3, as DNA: TGTGCCAGTAGTGTTAGCGGGGGCCCGAACACCGGGGAGCTGTTTTTT. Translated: CASSVSGGPNTGELFF.

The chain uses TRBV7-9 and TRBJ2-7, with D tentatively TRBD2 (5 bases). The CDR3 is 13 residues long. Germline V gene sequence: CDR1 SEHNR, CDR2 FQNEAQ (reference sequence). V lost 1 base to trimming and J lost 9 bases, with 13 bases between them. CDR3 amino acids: CASSLVRVEGQYF. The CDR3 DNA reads TGTGCCAGCAGCTTAGTTCGGGTCGAGGGGCAGTACTTC.

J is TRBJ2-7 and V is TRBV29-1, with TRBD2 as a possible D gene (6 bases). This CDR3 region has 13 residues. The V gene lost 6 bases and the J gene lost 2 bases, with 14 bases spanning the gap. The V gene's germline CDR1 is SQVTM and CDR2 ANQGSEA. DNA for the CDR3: TGCAGCGTGGGACTTCCTGAGGCCTACGAGCAGTACTTC. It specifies CSVGLPEAYEQYF.

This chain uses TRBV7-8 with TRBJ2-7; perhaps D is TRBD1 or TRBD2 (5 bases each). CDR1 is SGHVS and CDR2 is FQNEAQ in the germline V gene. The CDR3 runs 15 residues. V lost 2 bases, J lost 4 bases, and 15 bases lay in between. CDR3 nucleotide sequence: TGTGCCAGCAGCTTATCGGGATTCTCAGGGTACGAGCAGTACTTC. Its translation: CASSLSGFSGYEQYF.